The TCR beta chain described here comes from a study of T cell repertoires in aging, cancer and after chemotherapy. About the research overall: Six age groups, ranging from 30 or younger to 70 or older, included the donors. Patients with glioblastoma brain tumors were sampled before and after temozolomide-based therapy. General study findings and limits: Compared with age-matched healthy donors, untreated hematological or solid cancer patients showed higher blood TCR clonality.

A mixed TRB-A/B primer pool amplified rearranged TRB by multiplex touch-down PCR. Each CDR3 protein gets one entry after TCRdb re-called the multiplex PCR reads with MiXCR. The table includes some 8,500 distinct CDR3 sequences, 35% to 50% detected once. A word on this clonotype: Its antigen is not known.

Amplification of TCR beta used genomic DNA extracted from peripheral blood. Trimming pared 3 bases from V and 1 base from J, leaving 9 bases between. The germline CDR1 and CDR2 sequences are SGHNT and YENEEA. CDR3 length equals 14 residues. The material sequenced was blood. The clonotype was recovered from a human donor with a solid tumor. V is TRBV11-3 and J is TRBJ1-1, with D maybe TRBD1 (6 bases). The CDR3 protein is CASSLGARNTEAFF. CDR3 nucleotides: TGTGCCAGCAGCTTGGGGGCCAGGAACACTGAAGCTTTCTTT.